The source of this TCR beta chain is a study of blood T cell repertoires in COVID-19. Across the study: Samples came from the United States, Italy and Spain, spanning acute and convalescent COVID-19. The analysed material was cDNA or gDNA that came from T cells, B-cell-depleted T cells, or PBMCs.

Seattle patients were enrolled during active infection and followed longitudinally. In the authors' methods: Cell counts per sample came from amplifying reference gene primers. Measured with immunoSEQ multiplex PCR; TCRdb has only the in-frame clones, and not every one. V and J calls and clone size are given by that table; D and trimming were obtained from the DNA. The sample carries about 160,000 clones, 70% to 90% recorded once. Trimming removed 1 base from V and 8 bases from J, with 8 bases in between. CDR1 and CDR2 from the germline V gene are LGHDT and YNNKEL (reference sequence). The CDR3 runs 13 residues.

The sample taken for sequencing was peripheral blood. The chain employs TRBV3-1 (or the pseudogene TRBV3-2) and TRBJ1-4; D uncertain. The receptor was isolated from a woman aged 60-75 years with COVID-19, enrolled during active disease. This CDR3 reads CASSQGAKEKLFF. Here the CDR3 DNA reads TGTGCCAGCAGCCAAGGGGCGAAAGAAAAACTGTTTTTT.